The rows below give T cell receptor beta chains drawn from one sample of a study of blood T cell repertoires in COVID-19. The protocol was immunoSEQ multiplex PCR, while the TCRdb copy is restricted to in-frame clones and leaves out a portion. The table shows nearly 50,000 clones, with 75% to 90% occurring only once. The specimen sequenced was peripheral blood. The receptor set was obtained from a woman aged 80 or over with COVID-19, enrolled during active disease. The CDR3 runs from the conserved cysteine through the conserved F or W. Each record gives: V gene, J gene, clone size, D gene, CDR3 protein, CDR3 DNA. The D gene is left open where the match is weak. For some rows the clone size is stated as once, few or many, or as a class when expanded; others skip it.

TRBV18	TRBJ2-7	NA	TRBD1	CASSPDRGPSEQYF	TGTGCCAGCTCACCTGACAGGGGCCCCTCGGAGCAGTACTTC
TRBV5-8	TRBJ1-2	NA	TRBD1	CASGQGAGDYGYTF	TGTGCCAGCGGTCAGGGGGCTGGGGACTATGGCTACACCTTC
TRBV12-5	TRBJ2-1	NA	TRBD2	CASSIGTRRFF	TGTGCTAGTTCAATCGGGACTAGGAGGTTCTTC
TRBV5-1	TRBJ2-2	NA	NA	CASSLDGMGTPGELFF	TGCGCCAGCAGCTTGGACGGCATGGGGACTCCCGGGGAGCTGTTTTTT
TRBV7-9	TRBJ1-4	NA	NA	CASSSGGVTNEKLFF	TGTGCCAGCAGCTCTGGCGGGGTAACTAATGAAAAACTGTTTTTT
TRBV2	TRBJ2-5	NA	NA	CASSGVLGPRGETQYF	TGTGCCAGCAGTGGGGTTCTAGGACCCCGGGGAGAGACCCAGTACTTC
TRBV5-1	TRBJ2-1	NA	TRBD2	CASSLEAGPYNEQFF	TGCGCCAGCAGCTTGGAAGCGGGGCCCTACAATGAGCAGTTCTTC
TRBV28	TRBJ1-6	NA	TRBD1	CASSFLRQGRNSPLHF	TGTGCCAGCAGTTTTCTCAGACAGGGGCGTAATTCACCCCTCCACTTT
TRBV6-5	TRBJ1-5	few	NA	CASRSGANQPQHF	TGTGCCAGCAGGTCAGGGGCTAATCAGCCCCAGCATTTT
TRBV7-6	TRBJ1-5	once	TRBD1	CASSLGTGAANQPQHF	TGTGCCAGTAGCTTAGGGACAGGAGCGGCCAATCAGCCCCAGCATTTT
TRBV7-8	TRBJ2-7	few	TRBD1	CASSLAYRGTPEQYF	TGTGCCAGCAGCTTAGCTTACAGGGGGACCCCCGAGCAGTACTTC
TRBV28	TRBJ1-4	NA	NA	CASSDISILNEKLFF	TGTGCCAGCAGTGACATTAGTATACTTAATGAAAAACTGTTTTTT
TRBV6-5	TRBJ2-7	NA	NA	CASSYSRTAAGGEQYF	TGTGCCAGCAGTTACTCGCGGACAGCCGCCGGGGGGGAGCAGTACTTC
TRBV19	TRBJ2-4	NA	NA	CASSIPRQEDIQYF	TGTGCCAGTAGTATCCCTCGACAGGAAGACATTCAGTACTTC
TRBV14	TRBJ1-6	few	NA	CASSQETAMGSPLHF	TGTGCCAGCAGCCAGGAGACAGCGATGGGTTCACCCCTCCACTTT
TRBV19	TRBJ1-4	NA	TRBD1	CASSRRQGFNEKLFF	TGTGCCAGTAGCCGGCGACAGGGTTTTAATGAAAAACTGTTTTTT
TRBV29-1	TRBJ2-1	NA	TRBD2	CSAGDSGRVEQFF	TGCAGCGCCGGAGATAGCGGGAGGGTTGAGCAGTTCTTC
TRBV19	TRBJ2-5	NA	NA	CASGRGIAQETQYF	TGTGCCAGCGGCAGGGGTATTGCTCAAGAGACCCAGTACTTC
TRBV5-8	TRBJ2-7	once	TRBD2	CASSPWGAGGTYEQYF	TGTGCCAGCAGCCCATGGGGGGCGGGAGGGACCTACGAGCAGTACTTC
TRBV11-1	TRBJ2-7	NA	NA	CASSLTGQFYEQYF	TGTGCCAGCAGCTTAACTGGACAGTTCTACGAGCAGTACTTC
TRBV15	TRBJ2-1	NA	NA	CATSRDLAGGYNEQFF	TGTGCCACCAGCAGAGATCTAGCAGGGGGGTATAATGAGCAGTTCTTC
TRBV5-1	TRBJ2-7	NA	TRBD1	CASSRTGGENEQYF	TGCGCCAGCAGCAGGACAGGGGGAGAAAACGAGCAGTACTTC
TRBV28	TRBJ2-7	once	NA	CASSLNQGSYEQYF	TGTGCCAGCAGTTTAAACCAGGGCTCCTACGAGCAGTACTTC
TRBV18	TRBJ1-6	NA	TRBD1	CASSRDSLNSPLHF	TGTGCCAGCTCGCGGGACAGCCTAAATTCACCCCTCCACTTT
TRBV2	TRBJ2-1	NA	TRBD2	CASEGGLAGWEQFF	TGTGCCAGCGAGGGGGGACTAGCGGGGTGGGAGCAGTTCTTC
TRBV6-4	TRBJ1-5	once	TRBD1	CASSPDRGSNQPQHF	TGTGCCAGCAGTCCCGACAGGGGTAGCAATCAGCCCCAGCATTTT
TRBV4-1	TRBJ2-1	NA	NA	CASSQDEGAYNEQFF	TGCGCCAGCAGCCAAGACGAGGGAGCGTACAATGAGCAGTTCTTC
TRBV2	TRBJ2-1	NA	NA	CASEGQGGKWQFF	TGTGCCAGCGAAGGGCAGGGGGGCAAATGGCAGTTCTTC
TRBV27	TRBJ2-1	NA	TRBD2	CASRKRESYNEQFF	TGTGCCAGCAGGAAGCGGGAGAGTTACAATGAGCAGTTCTTC
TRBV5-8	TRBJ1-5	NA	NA	CASSLKDRVRNQPQHF	TGTGCCAGCAGCTTGAAGGACAGAGTGAGGAATCAGCCCCAGCATTTT
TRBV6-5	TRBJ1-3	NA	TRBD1	CASSLQTGALNTIYF	TGTGCCAGCAGTCTTCAGACAGGGGCCCTAAACACCATATATTTT
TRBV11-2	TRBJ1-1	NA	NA	CASSLSSAGNTEAFF	TGTGCCAGCAGCTTAAGCTCCGCAGGCAACACTGAAGCTTTCTTT
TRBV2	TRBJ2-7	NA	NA	CASREDQVGYEQYF	TGTGCCAGCAGGGAGGATCAGGTGGGCTACGAGCAGTACTTC
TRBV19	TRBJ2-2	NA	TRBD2	CASSIGLAGGPDTGELFF	TGTGCCAGTAGTATAGGACTAGCGGGAGGGCCCGACACCGGGGAGCTGTTTTTT
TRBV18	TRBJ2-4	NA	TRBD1	CASSPTTGVKNIQYF	TGTGCCAGCTCACCTACAACAGGGGTCAAAAACATTCAGTACTTC
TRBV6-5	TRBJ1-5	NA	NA	CASRLGLSPGQPQHF	TGTGCCAGCAGGCTGGGACTTTCACCCGGGCAGCCCCAGCATTTT
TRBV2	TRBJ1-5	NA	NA	CASSAPYQPQHF	TGTGCCAGCAGTGCTCCCTATCAGCCCCAGCATTTT
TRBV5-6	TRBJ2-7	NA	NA	CASSLDAWSSYEQYF	TGTGCCAGCAGCTTGGATGCGTGGAGCTCCTACGAGCAGTACTTC
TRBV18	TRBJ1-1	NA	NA	CASSPLQEAFF	TGTGCCAGCTCACCACTACAGGAAGCTTTCTTT
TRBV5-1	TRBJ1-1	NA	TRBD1	CASSLDGRGRGTEAFF	TGCGCCAGCAGCTTGGATGGCAGGGGGCGCGGCACTGAAGCTTTCTTT
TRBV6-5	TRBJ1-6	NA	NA	CASKAEGGIRSPLHF	TGTGCCAGCAAAGCTGAAGGCGGGATCAGGTCACCCCTCCACTTT
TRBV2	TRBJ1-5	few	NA	CASSDTMHQPQHF	TGTGCCAGCAGTGACACAATGCATCAGCCCCAGCATTTT
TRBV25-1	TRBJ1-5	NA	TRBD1	CASSESGTGSIQPQHF	TGTGCCAGCAGTGAGTCAGGGACAGGGAGTATTCAGCCCCAGCATTTT
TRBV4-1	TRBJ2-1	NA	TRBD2	CASSQAGGRKFF	TGCGCCAGCAGCCAGGCGGGGGGGAGGAAGTTCTTC
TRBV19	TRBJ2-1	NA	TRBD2	CATQKWGGSSYNEQFF	TGTGCCACCCAAAAATGGGGCGGGAGCTCCTACAATGAGCAGTTCTTC